These 11 T cell receptor beta chains were sequenced from one sample in a study of vaccination and CD4 T cells after COVID-19. Antigens for these TCRs are unknown. With the Oncomine TCR Beta short-read assay, DNA from cultured CD4+ T cells was sequenced. Each CDR3 protein gets one entry after TCRdb re-called the PCR reads with MiXCR. The data show some 15,000 distinct CDR3 sequences, less than 30% seen once. The treatment is: roughly ten-day PBMC culture with coronavirus spike peptide pools or control peptides (ViraFEST assay). Sequenced material: cultured CD4+ T cells from blood. The origin of the receptors is a human donor with COVID-19.

The chain recombines TRBV5-8 with TRBJ1-4, with D tentatively TRBD1 (6 bases). This CDR3 is 16 amino acids long. Trimming removed 3 bases at V and 9 bases at J, with 21 bases between. The germline gives CDR1 SGHTS, CDR2 YDEGEE. DNA for the CDR3: TGTGCCAGCAGCTATGGGGGGCGCGTAGTTAAACAAAAACTGTTTTTT. It is translated as CASSYGGRVVKQKLFF.

V is TRBV11-3 and J is TRBJ1-1; D is undetermined. Germline loops: CDR1 SGHNT, CDR2 YENEEA. The CDR3 extends over 11 amino acids. Deletions cut 0 bases from V and 9 bases from J, with 5 bases between. CDR3 DNA sequence: TGTGCCAGCAGCTTAGAAGCCAAAGCTTTCTTT. This gives the protein CASSLEAKAFF. The full variable domain, with the rest looked up from reference TRBV11-3 and TRBJ1-1, is EAGVVQSPRYKIIEKKQPVAFWCNPISGHNTLYWYLQNLGQGPELLIRYENEEAVDDSQLPKDRFSAERLKGVDSTLKIQPAELGDSAVYLCASSLEAKAFFGQGTRLTVV.

The CDR3 is CASSLSGTGYEQYF. CDR3 bases: TGTGCCAGCAGCCTATCCGGGACAGGGTACGAGCAGTACTTC. V gene TRBV7-9 combines with J gene TRBJ2-7, with 9 bases aligning to TRBD1. Per the germline V gene, CDR1 is SEHNR and CDR2 is FQNEAQ (reference sequence). This CDR3 region has 14 residues. Trimming took 5 bases from V and 4 from J; bases not matched to a gene: 6.

The chain is built from TRBV19 and TRBJ2-5, with TRBD1 identical over 7 bases. This CDR3 has 16 residues. Germline lookup yields CDR1 LNHDA and CDR2 SQIVND (reference sequence). V dropped 4 bases and J dropped 0; count of bases not matched to a gene: 8. CDR3 bases: TGTGCCAGTAGTACAGGGACGACAGGGTACCAAGAGACCCAGTACTTC. Translating it yields CASSTGTTGYQETQYF.

V gene TRBV20-1 combines with J gene TRBJ2-1; 7 positions agree with TRBD1. This CDR3 is built from 13 residues. The V gene end was trimmed by 6 bases and the J gene end by 9 bases; junction bases not matched to a gene: 11. The germline V gene encodes CDR1 DFQATT and CDR2 SNEGSKA (reference sequence). CDR3 nucleotides: TGCAGTGCCACGGGACAGATAGAGGGTGAGCAGTTCTTC. Translation gives CSATGQIEGEQFF.

This clonotype rates as medium-sized. The chain links TRBV7-2 to TRBJ1-1; D gene uncertain. V lost 2 bases and J 7 bases, leaving 8 bases between the germline ends. There are 12 residues in the CDR3. Germline-derived CDR1 and CDR2 are SGHTA and FQGNSA. The CDR3 nucleotides read TGTGCCAGCAGCTTAAACCCGGTTGAAGCTTTCTTT. This gives the protein CASSLNPVEAFF. Variable domain in full (rest from reference TRBV7-2 and TRBJ1-1): GAGVSQSPSNKVTEKGKDVELRCDPISGHTALYWYRQSLGQGLEFLIYFQGNSAPDKSGLPSDRFSAERTGGSVSTLTIQRTQQEDSAVYLCASSLNPVEAFFGQGTRLTVV.

The chain carries TRBV6-1 and TRBJ1-3, with D possibly matching TRBD1 (5 bases). CDR1 and CDR2 (germline): MNHNS, SASEGT. The CDR3 runs 15 residues. V gave up 0 bases and J gave up 4 bases, with 10 bases separating them. The CDR3 here is CASSEAAGWGNTIYF. The DNA for the CDR3 is TGTGCCAGCAGTGAAGCGGCAGGGTGGGGAAACACCATATATTTT.

This clonotype was observed a handful of times. V is TRBV10-3 and J is TRBJ1-2, with a weak D call TRBD1 (5 bases). There are 15 residues in the CDR3. Germline V gene sequence: CDR1 ENHRY, CDR2 SYGVKD. Trimming removed 5 bases at V and 6 bases at J, with 19 bases between. CDR3 in amino acids: CAISSLGGGENGYTF. DNA for the CDR3: TGTGCCATCAGTTCCCTCGGGGGGGGGGAGAATGGCTACACCTTC.

The chain carries TRBV7-9 and TRBJ2-7; maybe TRBD1 (6 bases). CDR3 length equals 15 residues. With 2 bases removed from V and 2 bases from J, the gap between germline ends came to 13 bases. Per the germline V gene, CDR1 is SEHNR and CDR2 is FQNEAQ (reference sequence). The DNA for the CDR3 is TGTGCCAGCAGCTTAACCGGGACACGGACCTACGAGCAGTACTTC. Translating gives CASSLTGTRTYEQYF.

A note on this clonotype: A junction end diverges from the germline sequence, so it may reflect a read error. This chain links TRBV7-9 with TRBJ2-3; 10 bases fit TRBD2. This CDR3 is 16 amino acids long. Germline V gene data show CDR1 as SEHNR and CDR2 as FQNEAQ (reference sequence). CDR3 DNA: TGTGCCAGCAGGTCCCTAGCGGGGGCCGGCACAGATATGCAGTATTTT. It encodes CASRSLAGAGTDMQYF.

This clonotype was seen only once. The chain employs TRBV21-1 and TRBJ2-3; TRBD1 was called by the table and not checked on the DNA. TRBV21-1 is termed a pseudogene. The CDR3 totals 21 residues. CDR3 in DNA: TGTGCCAGCAGCGGGCGAAAAAAGAGCGTATTAGGGCCCCCGGGAACAGATACGCAGTATTTT. It encodes CASSGRKKSVLGPPGTDTQYF.